The present TCR beta chain was sequenced within a study of OX40 agonist ivuxolimab in advanced cancers. V lost 7 bases and J lost 4, with 10 bases in between. This CDR3 spans 12 amino acids. From germline, CDR1 is SEHNR and CDR2 FQNEAQ (reference sequence). TCRdb's copy holds only in-frame clones and misses some; the assay was immunoSEQ multiplex PCR. Of roughly 48,000 clones listed, more than 75% are singletons. The origin of this receptor is an adult with an advanced solid tumor such as melanoma, head and neck, liver or kidney cancer. The chain combines TRBV7-9 with TRBJ1-1; the D is unclear. The starting material was CD4+ or CD8+ T cells sorted from blood, obtained in a trial of the OX40 agonist ivuxolimab. The CDR3 DNA reads as TGTGCCAGCACCCCGCCAGTCACTGAAGCTTTCTTT. It translates to CASTPPVTEAFF.